Listed below are T cell receptor beta chains from one sample, sequenced in a study of blood T cells in healthy people across ages. Via MiXCR, TCRdb re-called the 5' RACE reads, giving one row per CDR3 protein. Of hundreds of thousands of distinct CDR3 sequences detected, around 50% appear once; the ten largest clones hold around 23%. The specimen was blood. Source of these receptors: an elderly man in good health. Each CDR3 is given with its conserved first and last residue. Each record gives: clone size, J gene, V gene, D gene, CDR3 protein, CDR3 DNA. The D gene is left open where the match is weak. Rows may omit the clone size; those that give it use once, few, many or a size class.

few TRBJ2-7 TRBV7-8 TRBD1 CASSPGQPSYEQYF TGTGCCAGCAGCCCGGGACAGCCCTCCTACGAGCAGTACTTC
. TRBJ2-5 TRBV3-1 . CASSQDGGRSGTQYF TGTGCCAGCAGCCAAGACGGGGGTCGTTCAGGGACCCAGTACTTC
. TRBJ2-5 TRBV4-3 . CASSQEARPGVGQETQYF TGCGCCAGCAGCCAAGAAGCCAGGCCAGGGGTGGGCCAAGAGACCCAGTACTTC
few TRBJ2-3 TRBV18 TRBD1 CASSPGQGLADTQYF TGTGCCAGCTCACCAGGACAGGGATTGGCAGATACGCAGTATTTT
. TRBJ2-2 TRBV20-1 TRBD2 CSASLAGVGTGELFF TGCAGTGCTAGTCTTGCGGGAGTCGGCACCGGGGAGCTGTTTTTT
few TRBJ1-5 TRBV7-2 . CASSRDWNQPQHF TGTGCCAGCAGCCGGGACTGGAATCAGCCCCAGCATTTT
. TRBJ2-7 TRBV9 TRBD1 CASSGDSNEQYF TGTGCCAGCAGCGGGGACAGTAACGAGCAGTACTTC
. TRBJ2-7 TRBV5-1 TRBD1 CASSAGQGPYNEQYF TGCGCCAGCAGCGCGGGACAGGGCCCCTACAATGAGCAGTACTTC
few TRBJ2-3 TRBV20-1 . CSARIQSTDTQYF TGCAGTGCTAGGATACAAAGCACAGATACGCAGTATTTT
few TRBJ1-5 TRBV21-1 . CASSKGGQGNQPQHF TGTGCCAGCAGCAAAGGTGGGCAGGGGAATCAGCCCCAGCATTTT
few TRBJ2-3 TRBV25-1 . CASSDRRDLEDTQYF TGTGCCAGCAGTGATCGGCGGGATCTGGAAGATACGCAGTATTTT
. TRBJ2-1 TRBV4-3 TRBD2 CASSQVGGVEQFF TGCGCCAGCAGCCAAGTTGGGGGGGTTGAGCAGTTCTTC
. TRBJ2-5 TRBV20-1 TRBD2 CSAPGLAWGTQYF TGCAGTGCCCCCGGACTAGCGTGGGGGACCCAGTACTTC
. TRBJ1-6 TRBV7-9 . CAIIRGESDNSPLHF TGTGCCATTATCAGGGGCGAGTCGGATAATTCACCCCTCCACTTT
. TRBJ2-4 TRBV7-2 . CASSSRGFKNIQYF TGTGCCAGCAGTTCCCGGGGGTTCAAAAACATTCAGTACTTC
. TRBJ1-1 TRBV7-9 . CASSLGLTEAFF TGTGCCAGCAGCTTGGGGCTGACTGAAGCTTTCTTT
. TRBJ2-7 TRBV29-1 . CSVDVTGTLTDEQYF TGCAGCGTTGACGTAACCGGGACCCTAACCGACGAGCAGTACTTC
once TRBJ1-1 TRBV20-1 . CSARPTTWVGTEAFF TGCAGTGCTAGACCGACGACGTGGGTGGGCACTGAAGCTTTCTTT
. TRBJ2-1 TRBV9 TRBD2 CASSVAPGGEGYNEQFF TGTGCCAGCAGCGTAGCTCCGGGAGGGGAGGGGTACAATGAGCAGTTCTTC
. TRBJ2-1 TRBV6-2/TRBV6-3 . CAASGSYNEQFF TGTGCCGCCTCCGGGAGCTACAATGAGCAGTTCTTC
many TRBJ1-2 TRBV6-6 TRBD1 CASIETRRGNYGYTF TGTGCCAGCATCGAGACGCGCAGGGGGAACTATGGCTACACCTTC
few TRBJ1-2 TRBV7-2 . CASSRSILTDGYTF TGTGCCAGCAGCCGCAGCATTTTGACTGATGGCTACACCTTC
. TRBJ1-5 TRBV12-3/TRBV12-4 . CASRLGQLRNQPQNF TGTGCCAGCAGGTTAGGACAGCTACGCAATCAGCCCCAGAATTTT
many TRBJ2-1 TRBV7-8 TRBD2 CASSWGTSRKGAEQFF TGTGCCAGCAGCTGGGGGACTAGCAGGAAGGGAGCTGAGCAGTTCTTC
few TRBJ2-7 TRBV24-1 . CATSDLISVRVLFYEQYF TGTGCCACCAGTGATTTAATCTCCGTGAGGGTACTGTTCTACGAGCAGTACTTC
. TRBJ2-3 TRBV4-2 TRBD2 CASSQGSSGSTDTQYF TGTGCCAGCAGCCAAGGGTCTAGCGGGAGCACAGATACGCAGTATTTT
. TRBJ2-7 TRBV10-3 . CAISEYRDSYEQYF TGTGCCATCAGTGAGTATAGGGATTCCTACGAGCAGTACTTC
. TRBJ1-1 TRBV29-1 . CSVSVQGPEAFF TGCAGCGTTTCCGTGCAGGGGCCGGAAGCTTTCTTT
. TRBJ1-4 TRBV20-1 TRBD1 CSATGGLDEKLFF TGCAGTGCTACAGGGGGCCTGGATGAAAAACTGTTTTTT
once TRBJ2-3 TRBV3-1 . CASSQWQDTDTQYF TGTGCCAGCAGTCAGTGGCAGGACACAGATACGCAGTATTTT
. TRBJ2-7 TRBV28 . CASSLRDISYEQYF TGTGCCAGCAGTTTACGCGACATATCCTACGAGCAGTACTTC
. TRBJ2-1 TRBV20-1 TRBD2 CSAKRLAQYEQFF TGCAGTGCTAAGCGACTAGCGCAATATGAGCAGTTCTTC
. TRBJ2-1 TRBV4-2 . CASSQVGGRPYNEQFF TGTGCCAGCAGCCAAGTTGGTGGTAGGCCCTACAATGAGCAGTTCTTC
many TRBJ2-1 TRBV6-5 . CASSYSSSRSEQFF TGTGCCAGCAGTTACTCAAGTAGCAGAAGTGAGCAGTTCTTC
. TRBJ2-7 TRBV29-1 TRBD1 CSATGTGSYEQYF TGCAGCGCAACCGGGACAGGCTCCTACGAGCAGTACTTC
. TRBJ1-5 TRBV12-3/TRBV12-4 . CASGDGGALGNQPQHF TGTGCCTCTGGGGACGGGGGAGCTCTGGGCAATCAGCCCCAGCATTTT
. TRBJ2-2 TRBV6-1 . CASRTQGGLATGELFF TGTGCCAGCAGGACACAGGGCGGTCTTGCGACCGGGGAGCTGTTTTTT
few TRBJ2-6 TRBV9 . CASSVLRGVDSGANVLTF TGTGCCAGCAGCGTGCTGCGCGGGGTTGACTCTGGGGCCAACGTCCTGACTTTC
once TRBJ1-1 TRBV5-5 . CASSIFLQGQFMNTEAFF TGTGCCAGCAGTATTTTCCTCCAAGGACAGTTCATGAACACTGAAGCTTTCTTT
. TRBJ1-6 TRBV20-1 TRBD1 CSARSGQGRYNSPLHF TGCAGTGCTAGATCAGGACAGGGACGGTATAATTCACCCCTCCACTTT
. TRBJ2-2 TRBV27 . CASRTTGYGELFF TGTGCCAGCAGGACAACAGGGTATGGGGAGCTGTTTTTT
. TRBJ1-5 TRBV20-1 TRBD1 CGAKTGFKPQHF TGCGGTGCAAAGACAGGGTTCAAGCCCCAGCATTTT
. TRBJ2-7 TRBV6-2/TRBV6-3 TRBD1 CASLKTGDVPYGQYF TGTGCCAGCCTAAAGACAGGGGACGTCCCCTACGGGCAGTACTTC
few TRBJ2-3 TRBV11-1 TRBD2 CASSLARERTDTQYF TGTGCCAGCAGCTTGGCGCGGGAGCGAACAGATACGCAGTATTTT
few TRBJ1-2 TRBV5-1 . CASSPHTVSHYGYTF TGCGCCAGCAGCCCACACACCGTGTCACACTATGGCTACACCTTC
once TRBJ2-1 TRBV7-6 TRBD1 CASSLHGTGMGVNEQFF TGTGCCAGCAGCTTACACGGGACAGGTATGGGGGTGAATGAGCAGTTCTTC
. TRBJ2-7 TRBV7-9 TRBD1 CASSLGLDRAHEQYF TGTGCCAGCAGCTTAGGACTGGACAGGGCCCACGAGCAGTACTTC
. TRBJ2-3 TRBV7-2 TRBD2 CASSFAGATDTQYF TGTGCCAGCAGCTTTGCGGGAGCCACAGATACGCAGTATTTT